This T cell receptor (beta chain) was identified in a study of cytomegalovirus exposure and HLA in healthy donors. PCR involved 60 Vbeta and 13 Jbeta primers. Assay: immunoSEQ multiplex PCR; the TCRdb copy retains only in-frame clones and omits some. The sample lists 150,000 to 200,000 clones, approximately 80% occurring once. There are 16 residues in the CDR3. V was trimmed by 3 bases and J by 0 bases, leaving 15 bases between them. Germline loops: CDR1 GTSNPN, CDR2 SVGIG (reference sequence). The sequence came from a boy younger than 10 in good health and CMV-seronegative. Sequenced sample: PBMCs. The rearrangement links TRBV30 to TRBJ1-3; weak D call: TRBD1 (5 bases). The CDR3 sequence is CAWRSRRGGSGNTIYF. CDR3 bases: TGTGCCTGGAGGTCAAGGCGGGGCGGCTCTGGAAACACCATATATTTT. Full variable domain (outside the CDR3, taken from reference TRBV30 and TRBJ1-3): SQTIHQWPATLVQPVGSPLSLECTVEGTSNPNLYWYRQAAGRGLQLLFYSVGIGQISSEVPQNLSASRPQDRQFILSSKKLLLSDSGFYLCAWRSRRGGSGNTIYFGEGSWLTVV.